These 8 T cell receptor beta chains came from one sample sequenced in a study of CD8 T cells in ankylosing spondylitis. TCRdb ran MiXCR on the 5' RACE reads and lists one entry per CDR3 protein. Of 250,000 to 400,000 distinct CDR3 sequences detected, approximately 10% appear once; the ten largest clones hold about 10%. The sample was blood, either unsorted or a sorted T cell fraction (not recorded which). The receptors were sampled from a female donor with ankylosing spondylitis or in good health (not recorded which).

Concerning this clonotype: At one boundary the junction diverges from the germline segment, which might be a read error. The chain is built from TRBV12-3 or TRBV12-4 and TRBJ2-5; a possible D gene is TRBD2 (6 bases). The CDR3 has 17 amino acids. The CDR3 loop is CVSSLNPAGPGEETQYF. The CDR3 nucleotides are TGTGTCAGCAGTTTAAATCCTGCCGGTCCGGGGGAAGAGACCCAGTACTTC.

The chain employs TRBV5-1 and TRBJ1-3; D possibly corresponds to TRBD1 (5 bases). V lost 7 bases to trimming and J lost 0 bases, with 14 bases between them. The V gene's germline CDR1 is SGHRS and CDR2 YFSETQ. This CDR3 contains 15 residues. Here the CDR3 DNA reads TGCGCCAGCGGGGCAGGGACCAGCTCTGGAAACACCATATATTTT. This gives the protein CASGAGTSSGNTIYF.

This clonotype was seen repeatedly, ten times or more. The CDR3, as DNA: TGTGCCAGCAGTGGGTGGGGGACTAGTCACGCTACAGTGGGGTACGAGCAGTACTTC. Encoded protein: CASSGWGTSHATVGYEQYF. V is TRBV28 and J is TRBJ2-7, with 8 bases that match TRBD2. Germline CDR1 MDHEN, CDR2 SYDVKM. CDR3 length: 19 residues. Trimming removed 5 bases from V and 4 bases from J; junction bases left unmatched: 22.

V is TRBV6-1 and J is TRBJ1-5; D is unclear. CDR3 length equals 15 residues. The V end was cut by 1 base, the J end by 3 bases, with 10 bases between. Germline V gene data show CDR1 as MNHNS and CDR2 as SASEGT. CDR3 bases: TGTGCCAGCAGTGAAGTGTTAGGGCCCAATCAGCCCCAGCATTTT. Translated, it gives CASSEVLGPNQPQHF.

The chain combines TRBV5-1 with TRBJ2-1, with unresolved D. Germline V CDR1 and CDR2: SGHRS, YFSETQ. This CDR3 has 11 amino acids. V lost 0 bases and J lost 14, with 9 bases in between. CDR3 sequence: CASSLGSRKFF. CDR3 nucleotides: TGCGCCAGCAGCTTGGGGTCCCGAAAGTTCTTC.

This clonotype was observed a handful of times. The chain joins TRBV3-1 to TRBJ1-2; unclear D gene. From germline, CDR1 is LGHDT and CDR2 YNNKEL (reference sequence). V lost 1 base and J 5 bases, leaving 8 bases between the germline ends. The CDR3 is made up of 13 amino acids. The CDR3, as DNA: TGTGCCAGCAGCCAAGGCGGCGGATATGGCTACACCTTC. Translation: CASSQGGGYGYTF.

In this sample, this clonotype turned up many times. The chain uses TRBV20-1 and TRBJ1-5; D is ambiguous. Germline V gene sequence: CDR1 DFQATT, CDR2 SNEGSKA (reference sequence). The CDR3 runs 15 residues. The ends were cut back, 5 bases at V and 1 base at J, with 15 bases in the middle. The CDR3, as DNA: TGCAGTGCTGTAAAGGGAGGATCCAGCAATCAGCCCCAGCATTTT. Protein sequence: CSAVKGGSSNQPQHF.

The CDR3 region is CAWSVSGRSQYF. The DNA for the CDR3 is TGTGCCTGGAGTGTGAGCGGGAGATCCCAGTACTTC. The chain couples TRBV30 to TRBJ2-7; 8 nucleotides align to TRBD2. CDR1 and CDR2 (germline): GTSNPN, SVGIG (reference sequence). The CDR3 runs 12 residues. The ends lost 0 bases at V and 10 bases at J; junction bases unmatched: 5.